The text below deals with one TCR beta chain. The antigen is unknown. Germline V gives CDR1 LNHNV, CDR2 YYDKDF (reference sequence). Germline trimming cut 0 bases from V and 1 base from J; bases unmatched to any gene: 4. The CDR3 has 18 amino acids. The sample is drawn from a study of T cells after yellow fever vaccination. One entry per CDR3 protein results from TCRdb running MiXCR on the 5' RACE reads. Counted here are 200,000 to 250,000 distinct CDR3 sequences, 3% to 3.5% occurring once; the ten biggest clones make up around 3.2%. Points from the study as a whole: Clones from primary vaccination mostly reappeared after the booster (around 97% CD4, around 90% CD8).

The V and J genes are TRBV15 and TRBJ2-6; 9 bases are shared with TRBD1. This clonotype originated in a man younger than 35 who received the YFV17D yellow fever vaccine. This specimen was CD4+ T cells sorted from PBMCs, taken 10 days after the yellow fever booster vaccination. CDR3 residues: CATSRDLGTGSGANVLTF. The DNA for the CDR3 is TGTGCCACCAGCAGAGATCTGGGGACAGGGTCTGGGGCCAACGTCCTGACTTTC.